Listed here are 10 T cell receptor beta chains from one sample, sequenced in a study of T cell responses to AZD1222 COVID-19 vaccine. Method: immunoSEQ multiplex PCR; TCRdb's copy keeps in-frame clones and lacks some. The sample has approximately 92,000 clones; just over 90% are singletons. The source material was peripheral blood, sampled on day 0 of AZD1222 vaccination. The receptors here all came from an adult in good health.

The chain is built from TRBV18 and TRBJ1-4; D remains unclear. CDR3 length: 14 amino acids. Per germline, CDR1 KGHSH and CDR2 LQKENI. V lost 3 bases and J lost 2, with 7 bases in between. This chain's CDR3 is CASSPPATNEKLFF. The CDR3 DNA sequence: TGTGCCAGCTCACCCCCTGCGACTAATGAAAAACTGTTTTTT. Filled out from reference TRBV18 and TRBJ1-4, the complete variable domain reads NAGVMQNPRHLVRRRGQEARLRCSPMKGHSHVYWYRQLPEEGLKFMVYLQKENIIDESGMPKERFSAEFPKEGPSILRIQQVVRGDSAAYFCASSPPATNEKLFFGSGTQLSVL.

V is TRBV4-3 and J is TRBJ1-1; D is perhaps TRBD1 (5 bases). The CDR3 loop spans 14 amino acids. Germline values: CDR1 LGHNA, CDR2 YSLEER. V dropped 0 bases and J dropped 4 bases, with 9 bases sitting between them. The CDR3 protein is CASSQDLGGTEAFF. In DNA form, the CDR3 reads TGCGCCAGCAGCCAAGATCTGGGGGGCACTGAAGCTTTCTTT.

The V and J genes are TRBV25-1 and TRBJ2-1, with 8 positions matching TRBD1. Germline trimming cut 8 bases from V and 2 bases from J; bases unmatched to any gene: 5. Germline CDR1 is MGHDK and CDR2 is SYGVNS. The CDR3 consists of 14 residues. CDR3 nucleotides: TGTGCCAGCGCCGAGACAGGGGCCTACAATGAGCAGTTCTTC. Its translation is CASAETGAYNEQFF. The complete variable domain, with remaining parts taken from reference TRBV25-1 and TRBJ2-1, reads EADIYQTPRYLVIGTGKKITLECSQTMGHDKMYWYQQDPGMELHLIHYSYGVNSTEKGDLSSESTVSRIRTEHFPLTLESARPSHTSQYLCASAETGAYNEQFFGPGTRLTVL.

This clone was picked up a small number of times. The rearrangement joins TRBV27 to TRBJ1-5; possible D gene TRBD1, 5 bases. The ends were cut back, 6 bases at V and 5 bases at J, with 11 bases in the middle. Germline loops: CDR1 MNHEY, CDR2 SMNVEV (reference sequence). CDR3 length equals 13 residues. Here the CDR3 reads CASRRQKDQPQHF. Written as DNA, the CDR3 is TGTGCCAGCAGGCGACAGAAGGATCAGCCCCAGCATTTT.

This chain connects TRBV7-2 to TRBJ2-1, with TRBD2 matching 11 bases. Germline V lookup: CDR1 SGHTA, CDR2 FQGNSA. The J segment lost 12 bases and the V segment lost 4 bases, leaving 11 bases of the junction unmatched. This CDR3 contains 15 residues. The chain's CDR3 is CASSSPGLAVQSQFF. CDR3 coding DNA: TGTGCCAGCAGCTCACCGGGACTAGCGGTACAGTCGCAGTTCTTC.

This rearrangement joins TRBV5-4 to TRBJ1-2; tentatively, D is TRBD1 (6 bases). CDR1 and CDR2 from the germline V gene are SGHNT and YYREEE (reference sequence). This CDR3 comprises 15 residues. The V end was cut by 4 bases, the J end by 5 bases, with 18 bases between. Here the CDR3 reads CASSPSGQTRYGYTF. The CDR3 nucleotides read TGTGCCAGCAGCCCATCTGGACAGACGAGATATGGCTACACCTTC. Full variable domain (remainder filled in from reference TRBV5-4 and TRBJ1-2): ETGVTQSPTHLIKTRGQQVTLRCSSQSGHNTVSWYQQALGQGPQFIFQYYREEENGRGNFPPRFSGLQFPNYSSELNVNALELDDSALYLCASSPSGQTRYGYTFGSGTRLTVV.

V and J are TRBV12-3 or TRBV12-4 and TRBJ2-2; TRBD1 aligns across 7 bases. The CDR3 length is 12 residues. Trimming removed 6 bases from V and 7 bases from J; junction bases left unmatched: 2. CDR3 sequence: CASRRQGGELFF. The DNA of the CDR3 is TGTGCCAGCAGACGACAGGGCGGGGAGCTGTTTTTT.

This sequence joins TRBV19 and TRBJ1-6; 7 bases map to TRBD1. The CDR3 extends over 14 amino acids. Trimming took 2 bases from V and 7 from J; bases not matched to a gene: 2. Looked up from germline, CDR1 is LNHDA and CDR2 is SQIVND (reference sequence). For the CDR3, the DNA is TGTGCCAGTAGTATAACAGGGGTGAATTCACCCCTCCACTTT. This translates into CASSITGVNSPLHF.

This clone was found a few times. The chain is built from TRBV7-8 and TRBJ1-4; no clear D. From germline, CDR1 is SGHVS and CDR2 FQNEAQ. The CDR3 is 16 residues long. Trimming left V 5 bases short and J 3 bases short, with 16 bases between. The chain's CDR3 is CASSPWGETANEKLFF. CDR3 nucleotides: TGTGCCAGCAGCCCCTGGGGTGAAACGGCTAATGAAAAACTGTTTTTT.

CDR3 loop: CASSLRQDTGELFF. The CDR3 nucleotides read TGTGCCAGCAGCTTGCGGCAAGACACCGGGGAGCTGTTTTTT. V and J are TRBV7-2 and TRBJ2-2, with D uncertain. This CDR3 contains 14 residues. V lost 3 bases and J 3 bases, leaving 8 bases between the germline ends. Looked up from germline, CDR1 is SGHTA and CDR2 is FQGNSA.